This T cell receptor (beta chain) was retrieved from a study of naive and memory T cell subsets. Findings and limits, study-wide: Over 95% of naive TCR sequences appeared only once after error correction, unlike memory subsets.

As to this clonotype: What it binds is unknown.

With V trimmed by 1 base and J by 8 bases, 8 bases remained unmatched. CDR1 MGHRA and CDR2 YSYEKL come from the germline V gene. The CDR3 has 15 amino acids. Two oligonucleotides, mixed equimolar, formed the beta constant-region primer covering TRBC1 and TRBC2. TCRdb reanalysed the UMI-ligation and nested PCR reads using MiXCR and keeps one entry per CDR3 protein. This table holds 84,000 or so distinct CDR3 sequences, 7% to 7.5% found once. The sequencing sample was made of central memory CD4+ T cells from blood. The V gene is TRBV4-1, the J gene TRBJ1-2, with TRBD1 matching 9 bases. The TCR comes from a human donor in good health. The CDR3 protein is CASSQVTGTGYGYTF. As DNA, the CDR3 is TGCGCCAGCAGCCAAGTGACCGGGACAGGGTACGGCTACACCTTC.